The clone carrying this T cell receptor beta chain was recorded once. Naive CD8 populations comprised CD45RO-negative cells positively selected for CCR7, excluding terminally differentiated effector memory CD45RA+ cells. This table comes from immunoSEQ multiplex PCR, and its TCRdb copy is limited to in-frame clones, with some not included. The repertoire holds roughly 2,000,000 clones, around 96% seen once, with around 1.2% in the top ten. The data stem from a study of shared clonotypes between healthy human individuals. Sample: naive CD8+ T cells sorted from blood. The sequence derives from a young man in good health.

This CDR3 reads CAWDSSGGVDEQFF. The CDR3 DNA is TGTGCCTGGGATTCTAGCGGGGGGGTGGATGAGCAGTTCTTC. This chain links TRBV30 with TRBJ2-1; 12 positions match TRBD2. J lost 8 bases, V lost 5 bases, and 7 bases had no gene match. Germline values: CDR1 GTSNPN, CDR2 SVGIG (reference sequence). The CDR3 consists of 14 residues. The complete variable domain, with remaining parts taken from reference TRBV30 and TRBJ2-1, reads SQTIHQWPATLVQPVGSPLSLECTVEGTSNPNLYWYRQAAGRGLQLLFYSVGIGQISSEVPQNLSASRPQDRQFILSSKKLLLSDSGFYLCAWDSSGGVDEQFFGPGTRLTVL.